This T cell receptor beta chain was profiled in a study of B cell selection in AIRE deficiency. Regulatory T cells were sorted as CD4+CD25hiCD127low/negative. Produced via immunoSEQ multiplex PCR; TCRdb's table is partial and in-frame only. The profile shows approximately 24,000 clones, roughly 90% of them singletons. Germline lookup yields CDR1 MNHEY and CDR2 SMNVEV (reference sequence). This CDR3 contains 14 residues. V shed 10 bases, J shed 4 bases, and the junction held 8 bases outside the gene matches. This receptor was taken from a human donor in good health. The specimen sequenced was CD4+CD25+ Tregs sorted from PBMCs. The chain joins TRBV27 to TRBJ2-1; 9 positions agree with TRBD2. The CDR3 region has the DNA TGTGCCACCAAGAGCGGGGGGTATTACAATGAGCAGTTCTTC. Amino acid sequence: CATKSGGYYNEQFF.